The T cell receptor (beta chain) under discussion was sequenced for a study of cytomegalovirus exposure and HLA in healthy donors. For the study at large: Most genotyped donors, 81% of about 430, had Caucasian-associated genetic ancestry.

About this clone: Its target is not known.

13 Jbeta primers and 60 Vbeta primers were used for the PCR. This table comes from immunoSEQ multiplex PCR, and its TCRdb copy is limited to in-frame clones, with some not included. The sample lists about 160,000 clones; around 79% were seen once. The CDR3 runs 14 residues. V gave up 5 bases and J gave up 2 bases, with 13 bases separating them. Germline-derived CDR1 and CDR2 are SGHNT and YENEEA. Study results and limitations: TCR beta V- and J-gene trimming, according to a later analysis, was linked to a missense DCLRE1C variant.

This sequence joins TRBV11-3 and TRBJ2-7, with a tentative D call TRBD2 (6 bases). This TCR was recovered from a man in his forties or fifties in good health and CMV-seropositive. The specimen sequenced was PBMCs. In nucleotides, the CDR3 is TGTGCCAGCAGCCCTGGGGGGACCGCCTACGAGCAGTACTTC. This codes for CASSPGGTAYEQYF.